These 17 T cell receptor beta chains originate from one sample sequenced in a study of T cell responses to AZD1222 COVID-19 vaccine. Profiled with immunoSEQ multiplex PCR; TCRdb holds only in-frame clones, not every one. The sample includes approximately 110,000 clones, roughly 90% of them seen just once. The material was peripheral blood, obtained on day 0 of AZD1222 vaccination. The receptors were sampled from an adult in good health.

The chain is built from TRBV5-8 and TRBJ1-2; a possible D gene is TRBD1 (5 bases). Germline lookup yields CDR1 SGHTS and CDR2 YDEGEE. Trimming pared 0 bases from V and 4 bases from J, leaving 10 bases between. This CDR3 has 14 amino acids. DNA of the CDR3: TGTGCCAGCAGCTTGGCTACAGGCCCCTATGGCTACACCTTC. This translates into CASSLATGPYGYTF.

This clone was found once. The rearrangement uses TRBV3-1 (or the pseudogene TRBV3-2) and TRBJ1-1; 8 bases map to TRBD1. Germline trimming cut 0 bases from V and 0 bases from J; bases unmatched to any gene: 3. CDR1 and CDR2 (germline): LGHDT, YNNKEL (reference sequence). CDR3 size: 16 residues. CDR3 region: CASSQDDRGVNTEAFF. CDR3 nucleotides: TGTGCCAGCAGCCAAGATGACAGGGGCGTGAACACTGAAGCTTTCTTT.

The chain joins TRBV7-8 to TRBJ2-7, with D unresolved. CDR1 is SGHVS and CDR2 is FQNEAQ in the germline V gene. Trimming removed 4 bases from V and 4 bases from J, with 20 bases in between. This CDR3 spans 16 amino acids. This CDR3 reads CASSWFDPTLSYEQYF. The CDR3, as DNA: TGTGCCAGCAGCTGGTTTGACCCCACCTTATCTTACGAGCAGTACTTC.

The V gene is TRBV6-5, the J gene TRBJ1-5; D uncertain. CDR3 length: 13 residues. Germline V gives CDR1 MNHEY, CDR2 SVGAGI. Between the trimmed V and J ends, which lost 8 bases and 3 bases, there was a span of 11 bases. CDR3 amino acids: CASRQVNNQPQHF. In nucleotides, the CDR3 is TGTGCCAGCCGGCAGGTCAACAATCAGCCCCAGCATTTT.

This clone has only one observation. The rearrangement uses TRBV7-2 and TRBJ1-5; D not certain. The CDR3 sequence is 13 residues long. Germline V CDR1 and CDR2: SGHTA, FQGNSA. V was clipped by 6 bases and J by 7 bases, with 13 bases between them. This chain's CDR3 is CASSPSRGQPQHF. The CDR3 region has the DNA TGTGCCAGCAGTCCGTCGCGGGGACAGCCCCAGCATTTT.

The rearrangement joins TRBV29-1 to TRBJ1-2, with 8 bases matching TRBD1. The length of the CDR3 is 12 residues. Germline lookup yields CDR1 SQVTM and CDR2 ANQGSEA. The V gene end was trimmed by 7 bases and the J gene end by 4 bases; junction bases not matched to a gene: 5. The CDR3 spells CSADRGGYGYTF. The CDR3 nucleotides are TGCAGCGCCGACAGGGGAGGCTATGGCTACACCTTC.

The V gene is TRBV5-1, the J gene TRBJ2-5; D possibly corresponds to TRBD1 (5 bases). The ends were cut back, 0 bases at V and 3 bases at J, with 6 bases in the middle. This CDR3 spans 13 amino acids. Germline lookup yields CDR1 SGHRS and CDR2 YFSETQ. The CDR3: CASSLAGKETQYF. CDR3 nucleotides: TGCGCCAGCAGCTTGGCAGGGAAAGAGACCCAGTACTTC.

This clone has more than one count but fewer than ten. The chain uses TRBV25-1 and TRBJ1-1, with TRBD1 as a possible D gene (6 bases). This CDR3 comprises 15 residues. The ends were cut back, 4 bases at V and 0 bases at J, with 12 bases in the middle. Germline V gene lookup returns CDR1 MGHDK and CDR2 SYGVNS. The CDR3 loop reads CASSAYRALNTEAFF. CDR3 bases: TGTGCCAGCAGTGCTTACAGGGCCCTGAACACTGAAGCTTTCTTT.

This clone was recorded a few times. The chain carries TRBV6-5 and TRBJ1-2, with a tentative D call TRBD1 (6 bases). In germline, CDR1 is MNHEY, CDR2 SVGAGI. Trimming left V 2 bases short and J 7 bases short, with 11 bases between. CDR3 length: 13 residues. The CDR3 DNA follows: TGTGCCAGCAGTTACCTAGGGGGGAGTGGCTACACCTTC. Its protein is CASSYLGGSGYTF.

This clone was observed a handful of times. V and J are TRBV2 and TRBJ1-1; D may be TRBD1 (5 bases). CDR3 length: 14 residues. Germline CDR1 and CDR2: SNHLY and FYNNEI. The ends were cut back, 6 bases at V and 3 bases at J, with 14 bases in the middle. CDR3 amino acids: CASRTQEGHTEAFF. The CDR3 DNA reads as TGTGCCAGCAGAACACAGGAGGGGCACACTGAAGCTTTCTTT.

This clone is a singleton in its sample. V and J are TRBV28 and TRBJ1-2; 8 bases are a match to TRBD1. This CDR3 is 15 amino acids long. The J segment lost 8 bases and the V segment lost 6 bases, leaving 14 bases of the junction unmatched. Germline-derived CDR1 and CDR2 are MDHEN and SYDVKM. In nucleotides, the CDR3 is TGTGCCAGCAGCCTCCCCTGGGACAGGCGATCGGGCTACACCTTC. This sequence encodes CASSLPWDRRSGYTF.

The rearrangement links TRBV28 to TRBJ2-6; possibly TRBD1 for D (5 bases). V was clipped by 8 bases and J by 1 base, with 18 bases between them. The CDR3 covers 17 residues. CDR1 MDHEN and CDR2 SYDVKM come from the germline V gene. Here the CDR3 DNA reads TGTGCCAGCCAGTCAGGGCTTACACAATCTGGGGCCAACGTCCTGACTTTC. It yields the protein CASQSGLTQSGANVLTF.

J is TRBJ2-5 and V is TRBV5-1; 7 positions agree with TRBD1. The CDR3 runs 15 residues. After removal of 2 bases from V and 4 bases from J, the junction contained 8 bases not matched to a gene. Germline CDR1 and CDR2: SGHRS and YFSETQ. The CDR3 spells CASSLGQGQPETQYF. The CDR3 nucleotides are TGCGCCAGCAGCTTAGGGCAGGGACAGCCAGAGACCCAGTACTTC. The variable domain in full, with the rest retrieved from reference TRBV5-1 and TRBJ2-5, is KAGVTQTPRYLIKTRGQQVTLSCSPISGHRSVSWYQQTPGQGLQFLFEYFSETQRNKGNFPGRFSGRQFSNSRSEMNVSTLELGDSALYLCASSLGQGQPETQYFGPGTRLLVL.

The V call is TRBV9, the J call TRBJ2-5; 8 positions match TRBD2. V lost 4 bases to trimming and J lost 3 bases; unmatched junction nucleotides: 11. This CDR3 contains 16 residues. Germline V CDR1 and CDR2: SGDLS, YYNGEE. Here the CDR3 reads CASSRWEAGGKETQYF. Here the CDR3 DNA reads TGTGCCAGCAGCCGATGGGAGGCGGGGGGAAAAGAGACCCAGTACTTC.

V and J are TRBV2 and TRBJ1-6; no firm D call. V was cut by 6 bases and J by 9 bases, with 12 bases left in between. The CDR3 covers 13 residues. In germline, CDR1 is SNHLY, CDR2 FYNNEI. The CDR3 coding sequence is TGTGCCAGCAGGACCGCGGGCGCTTCACCCCTCCACTTT. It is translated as CASRTAGASPLHF.

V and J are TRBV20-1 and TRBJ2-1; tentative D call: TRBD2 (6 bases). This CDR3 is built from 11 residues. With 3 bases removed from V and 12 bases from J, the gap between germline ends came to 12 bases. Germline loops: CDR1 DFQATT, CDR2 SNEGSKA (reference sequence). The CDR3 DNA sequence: TGCAGTGCTAGGGGACTCAACCTGCAGTTCTTC. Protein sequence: CSARGLNLQFF.

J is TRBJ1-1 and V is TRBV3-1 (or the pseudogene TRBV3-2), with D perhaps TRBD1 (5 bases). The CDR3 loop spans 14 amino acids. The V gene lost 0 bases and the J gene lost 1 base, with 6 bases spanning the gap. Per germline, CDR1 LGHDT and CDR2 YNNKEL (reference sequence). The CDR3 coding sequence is TGTGCCAGCAGCCAAGAAGGGGAGAACACTGAAGCTTTCTTT. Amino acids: CASSQEGENTEAFF.